This T cell receptor beta chain was obtained from a study of T cells in Graves' hyperthyroidism and ophthalmopathy. TCR beta CDR3 regions were amplified from RNA. A set of HTBI primers served as the primers for a first-round RT-PCR of the TCR CDR3. TCRdb re-called the multiplex PCR reads through MiXCR, storing one row per CDR3 protein. The data contain a few hundred thousand distinct CDR3 sequences, 15% to 19% of them singletons. Study results and limitations: Median prediction lead before ophthalmopathy onset was around 7 months with the model.

Trimming removed 3 bases at V and 1 base at J, with 13 bases between. This CDR3 region has 16 residues. A few counts support this clonotype. Its antigen remains unidentified. Material: blood. The receptor was derived from a woman younger than 35 with Graves' hyperthyroidism that later progressed to Graves' ophthalmopathy. The chain employs TRBV12-3 or TRBV12-4 and TRBJ1-5; D ambiguous. CDR3: CASSFDGSLSNQPQHF. CDR3 nucleotides: TGTGCCAGCAGTTTCGATGGCAGTTTAAGCAATCAGCCCCAGCATTTT.